Only a few counts were recorded for the clone carrying this T cell receptor beta chain. Its antigen is not known. Making the TCR beta libraries involved quantitative 5'-RACE with molecular barcodes. Using its own MiXCR run on the 5' RACE reads, TCRdb lists one record per CDR3 protein. Of over 600,000 distinct CDR3 sequences in the sample, around 20% were seen once. These data are taken from a study of CD8 T cells in ankylosing spondylitis. Study-wide findings and caveats: What appeared characteristic of ankylosing spondylitis blood was a TCR beta motif of under 10 highly homologous variants. Researchers report that disease-linked clones proved CD8+ and relatively rare in peripheral blood.

The V end lost 5 bases, the J end lost 7 bases, and 12 bases lay between the germline ends. Germline loops: CDR1 GTSNPN, CDR2 SVGIG (reference sequence). The CDR3 spans 12 residues. The sample consisted of blood, either unsorted or a sorted T cell fraction (not recorded which). The source is a male donor with ankylosing spondylitis. This chain links TRBV30 with TRBJ1-5; D may be TRBD1 (5 bases). The CDR3: CAWGRGGQPQHF. As DNA, the CDR3 is TGTGCCTGGGGACGGGGGGGACAGCCCCAGCATTTT.